This T cell receptor beta chain stems from a study of cytomegalovirus exposure and HLA in healthy donors. As concerns this clone: Its target is not known.

General study results and limits: The authors later linked a missense DCLRE1C variant to TCR beta V- and J-gene trimming. In an earlier analysis, in fewer than 700 donors, most V segments appeared productive either ~87% or ~30% of the time. Some highly shared sequence variants likely arose as a pipeline artifact.

Amplification used 60 Vbeta primers and 13 Jbeta primers. Only in-frame clones appear in the TCRdb table, and some are missing; sequencing was by immunoSEQ multiplex PCR. The sample lists approximately 150,000 clones, 75% occurring once. The study sampled nominally healthy donors, though unrecorded immune exposures were likely. The length of the CDR3 is 17 residues. J gave up 4 bases and V 1 base, and 10 bases lay outside the gene matches. Germline V gene data show CDR1 as LGHNA and CDR2 as YNFKEQ. This sequence was found in a man aged 18-30 years in good health and CMV-seropositive. Sequenced material: PBMCs. The chain links TRBV4-2 to TRBJ2-7; TRBD2 aligns across 10 bases. The CDR3 protein is CASSQAVSSGSQYEQYF. The CDR3 nucleotides read TGTGCCAGCAGCCAAGCTGTGTCTAGCGGGAGTCAATACGAGCAGTACTTC.